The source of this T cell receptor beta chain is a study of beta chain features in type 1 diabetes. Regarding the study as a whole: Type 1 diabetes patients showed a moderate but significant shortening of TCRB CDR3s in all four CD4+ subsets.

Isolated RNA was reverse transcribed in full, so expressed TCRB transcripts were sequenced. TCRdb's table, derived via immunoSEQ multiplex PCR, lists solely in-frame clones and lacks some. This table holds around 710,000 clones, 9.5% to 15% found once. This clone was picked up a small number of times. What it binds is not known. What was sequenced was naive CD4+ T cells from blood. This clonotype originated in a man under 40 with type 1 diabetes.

In nucleotides, the CDR3 is TGTGCCAGCACCCCACAGGGTCAAAATGGCTACACCTTC. Translating gives CASTPQGQNGYTF. The chain uses TRBV7-9 and TRBJ1-2; D may be TRBD1 (6 bases). Trimming took off 7 bases at V and 6 bases at J, with 15 bases between the two ends. Germline lookup yields CDR1 SEHNR and CDR2 FQNEAQ (reference sequence). This CDR3 has 13 residues. Combining the CDR3 with reference TRBV7-9 and TRBJ1-2 gives the whole variable domain DTGVSQNPRHKITKRGQNVTFRCDPISEHNRLYWYRQTLGQGPEFLTYFQNEAQLEKSRLLSDRFSAERPKGSFSTLEIQRTEQGDSAMYLCASTPQGQNGYTFGSGTRLTVV.